These 22 T cell receptor beta chains were sequenced from one sample in a study of control samples from healthy donors and cancer patients. Some clones are missing from TCRdb's copy, which holds only in-frame ones; the method was immunoSEQ multiplex PCR. The sample lists tens of thousands of clones, about 87% occurring once. Sequencing was performed on blood. These receptors were taken from a man in his forties or fifties in good health.

V and J are TRBV5-1 and TRBJ1-5; unclear D gene. Trimming shortened V by 2 bases and J by 6 bases, and 9 bases separated the two germline ends. The CDR3 totals 13 residues. CDR1 and CDR2 (germline): SGHRS, YFSETQ. Written as DNA, the CDR3 is TGCGCCAGCAGCTTTCAGTGGGGTCAGCCCCAGCATTTT. It encodes CASSFQWGQPQHF.

V gene TRBV4-2 combines with J gene TRBJ2-7; TRBD2 aligns across 11 bases. The CDR3 is made up of 15 amino acids. After removal of 1 base from V and 4 bases from J, the junction contained 3 bases not matched to a gene. CDR1 and CDR2 from the germline V gene are LGHNA and YNFKEQ. The CDR3 coding sequence is TGTGCCAGCAGCCAAGGAAGACTAGCGGGGTACGAGCAGTACTTC. This encodes CASSQGRLAGYEQYF.

The chain uses TRBV5-4 and TRBJ1-2; D is unresolved. Germline CDR1 reads SGHNT; CDR2 reads YYREEE (reference sequence). The CDR3 runs to 13 residues. Deletions cut 4 bases from V and 3 bases from J, with 10 bases between. DNA for the CDR3: TGTGCCAGCAGCCCTGACACCTACTATGGCTACACCTTC. Amino acids: CASSPDTYYGYTF. The full variable domain, its missing parts supplied by reference TRBV5-4 and TRBJ1-2, is ETGVTQSPTHLIKTRGQQVTLRCSSQSGHNTVSWYQQALGQGPQFIFQYYREEENGRGNFPPRFSGLQFPNYSSELNVNALELDDSALYLCASSPDTYYGYTFGSGTRLTVV.

The rearrangement joins TRBV11-3 to TRBJ2-1, with 7 bases aligning to TRBD2. J was trimmed by 6 bases and V by 5 bases; bases with no gene match: 13. Germline lookup yields CDR1 SGHNT and CDR2 YENEEA. The CDR3 is 16 amino acids. The CDR3 is CASSTSWAGVSNEQFF. The CDR3, as DNA: TGTGCCAGCAGCACCTCTTGGGCGGGAGTTAGCAATGAGCAGTTCTTC.

The chain has TRBV6-2 or TRBV6-3 and TRBJ2-6, with a tentative D call TRBD2 (6 bases). The CDR3 totals 15 residues. Trimming shortened V by 0 bases and J by 16 bases, and 19 bases separated the two germline ends. Germline V gene lookup returns CDR1 MNHEY and CDR2 SVGEGT. The CDR3 bases are TGTGCCAGCAGTTACTCCCGACTGGGCGGGGAGTTTCTGACTTTC. Encoded protein: CASSYSRLGGEFLTF.

The rearrangement links TRBV7-2 to TRBJ2-3, with D tentatively TRBD1 or TRBD2 (5 bases each). V was clipped by 4 bases and J by 2 bases, with 10 bases between them. CDR1 is SGHTA, CDR2 FQGNSA, per germline. This CDR3 spans 14 amino acids. The CDR3 DNA follows: TGTGCCAGCAGCTCTGGGACCTACACAGATACGCAGTATTTT. Translation: CASSSGTYTDTQYF.

This clone is categorized as medium-sized. This same CDR3 is encoded by further DNA sequences in the sample. The CDR3 here is CASSLSGYGYTF. CDR3 DNA sequence: TGTGCCAGCAGTTTATCGGGGTATGGCTACACCTTC. The chain links TRBV27 to TRBJ1-2, with D hard to call. In germline, CDR1 is MNHEY, CDR2 SMNVEV (reference sequence). Trimming took 0 bases from V and 5 from J, leaving 4 bases between them. This CDR3 is built from 12 residues.

A note on this clone: A junction end diverges from the germline sequence, so it may reflect a read error. This rearrangement joins TRBV18 to TRBJ1-1; perhaps TRBD1 as D (5 bases). The germline V gene has CDR1 KGHSH and CDR2 LQKENI. This CDR3 comprises 13 residues. The CDR3 here is CASSPAGAPGSVF. CDR3 DNA: TGTGCCAGCTCACCGGCTGGGGCCCCAGGCAGTGTATTT.

V gene TRBV29-1 combines with J gene TRBJ1-1; D is possibly TRBD1 (5 bases). V dropped 4 bases and J dropped 1 base, with 7 bases sitting between them. From germline, CDR1 is SQVTM and CDR2 ANQGSEA. The CDR3 has 12 residues. CDR3 region: CSVVGGNTEAFF. The CDR3 DNA sequence: TGCAGCGTTGTGGGGGGGAACACTGAAGCTTTCTTT.

The V call is TRBV12-3 or TRBV12-4, the J call TRBJ2-7; D gene ambiguous. CDR3 length: 13 residues. The V end lost 1 base, the J end lost 4 bases, and 8 bases lay between the germline ends. DNA of the CDR3: TGTGCCAGCAGTTTAGGAAATCGGTACGAGCAGTACTTC. Its translation is CASSLGNRYEQYF.

V and J are TRBV7-2 and TRBJ2-1; the D gene is possibly TRBD1 (5 bases). The CDR3 totals 13 residues. V lost 4 bases and J lost 6, with 10 bases in between. Germline loops: CDR1 SGHTA, CDR2 FQGNSA. The CDR3 sequence is CASSSDRRNEQFF. CDR3 coding DNA: TGTGCCAGCAGCTCCGACAGACGCAATGAGCAGTTCTTC.

This clone was seen repeatedly, ten times or more. At one end the junction does not follow the germline gene, possibly because of a read error. This sequence joins TRBV6-5 and TRBJ2-7; no clear D gene. Germline lookup yields CDR1 MNHEY and CDR2 SVGAGI. The CDR3 runs to 11 residues. The CDR3 sequence: CASTVGMGMNF. Here the CDR3 DNA reads TGTGCCAGCACCGTCGGTATGGGGATGAACTTC.

In nucleotides, the CDR3 is TGTGCCAGCAGTCGAAGCGCGACAGGGGGATACGAGCAGTACGTC. Protein product: CASSRSATGGYEQYV. This rearrangement joins TRBV27 to TRBJ2-7, with TRBD1 identical over 9 bases. CDR3 size: 15 residues. Germline loops: CDR1 MNHEY, CDR2 SMNVEV (reference sequence). Unmatched junction bases numbered 9, after V lost 5 bases and J lost 4 bases.

The chain links TRBV18 to TRBJ1-2; TRBD1 might be the D (6 bases). V lost 2 bases, J lost 0 bases, and 13 bases lay in between. Germline CDR1 reads KGHSH; CDR2 reads LQKENI. This CDR3 is 16 amino acids long. This CDR3 is CASSPSGQRSNYGYTF. The DNA of the CDR3 is TGTGCCAGCTCACCATCTGGACAGAGGTCTAACTATGGCTACACCTTC. Combining the CDR3 with reference TRBV18 and TRBJ1-2 gives the whole variable domain NAGVMQNPRHLVRRRGQEARLRCSPMKGHSHVYWYRQLPEEGLKFMVYLQKENIIDESGMPKERFSAEFPKEGPSILRIQQVVRGDSAAYFCASSPSGQRSNYGYTFGSGTRLTVV.

This clone was seen only a few times. V is TRBV28 and J is TRBJ1-5; 7 positions match TRBD1. Germline CDR1 and CDR2: MDHEN and SYDVKM. The CDR3 has 16 residues. Germline trimming cut 5 bases from V and 3 bases from J; bases unmatched to any gene: 10. The CDR3 region has the DNA TGTGCCAGCAGTACGACCAGACAGGGATTCAATCAGCCCCAGCATTTT. It codes for CASSTTRQGFNQPQHF. The full variable domain, its missing parts supplied by reference TRBV28 and TRBJ1-5, is DVKVTQSSRYLVKRTGEKVFLECVQDMDHENMFWYRQDPGLGLRLIYFSYDVKMKEKGDIPEGYSVSREKKERFSLILESASTNQTSMYLCASSTTRQGFNQPQHFGDGTRLSIL.

The chain couples TRBV30 to TRBJ2-1; unclear D gene. Germline V CDR1 and CDR2: GTSNPN, SVGIG (reference sequence). The CDR3 runs to 14 residues. Trimming shortened V by 2 bases and J by 0 bases, and 8 bases separated the two germline ends. DNA for the CDR3: TGTGCCTGGAGTCCACTCCTCTCCTACAATGAGCAGTTCTTC. This encodes CAWSPLLSYNEQFF. The full variable domain, completed using reference TRBV30 and TRBJ2-1, is SQTIHQWPATLVQPVGSPLSLECTVEGTSNPNLYWYRQAAGRGLQLLFYSVGIGQISSEVPQNLSASRPQDRQFILSSKKLLLSDSGFYLCAWSPLLSYNEQFFGPGTRLTVL.

A single count supports this clone. The rearrangement uses TRBV19 and TRBJ2-2, with 8 bases aligning to TRBD2. The CDR3 consists of 17 residues. Germline V gives CDR1 LNHDA, CDR2 SQIVND (reference sequence). V lost 6 bases, J lost 3 bases, and 12 bases stayed unmatched. CDR3 in DNA: TGTGCCAGTAGACCTCGGGGGGCGGGGGGCCACACCGGGGAGCTGTTTTTT. Its protein product is CASRPRGAGGHTGELFF.

The chain combines TRBV20-1 with TRBJ2-7; 7 bases line up with TRBD1. V gave up 5 bases and J gave up 4 bases; unmatched junction bases: 2. The CDR3 has 11 amino acids. Germline CDR1 DFQATT, CDR2 SNEGSKA (reference sequence). The CDR3 loop reads CSAQGEYEQYF. CDR3 in DNA: TGCAGTGCTCAGGGGGAATACGAGCAGTACTTC.

The CDR3 coding sequence is TGTGCCACCAGTGATGGCCTAATCGGGGAGCCCCAGCATTTT. The encoded protein is CATSDGLIGEPQHF. The chain recombines TRBV24-1 with TRBJ1-5; no reliable D call. This CDR3 comprises 14 residues. V lost 3 bases to trimming and J lost 8 bases, with 13 bases between them. Germline V gene data show CDR1 as KGHDR and CDR2 as SFDVKD.

Notes on this clone: At one end, the junction sequence differs from germline, possibly due to a read error. The chain couples TRBV6-6 to TRBJ1-2; a weak D match, TRBD1 (5 bases). Germline loops: CDR1 MNHNY, CDR2 SVGAGI (reference sequence). The CDR3 sequence is 13 residues long. The CDR3 is CASSYSGDYSYTF. In DNA, the CDR3 is TGTGCCAGCAGTTACTCTGGGGACTATAGCTACACCTTC.

The chain carries TRBV2 and TRBJ1-3; tentatively, D is TRBD1 (6 bases). Germline V gives CDR1 SNHLY, CDR2 FYNNEI. V lost 4 bases to trimming and J lost 11 bases, with 21 bases between them. The CDR3 loop spans 15 amino acids. CDR3 sequence: CASSGEQGGAFPIYF. In nucleotides, the CDR3 is TGTGCCAGCAGTGGAGAACAGGGAGGGGCCTTTCCCATATATTTT.

The chain couples TRBV7-8 to TRBJ1-5; D not certain. The germline V and J ends were trimmed by 5 bases and 7 bases, with 18 bases remaining between them. Germline V gene sequence: CDR1 SGHVS, CDR2 FQNEAQ. The CDR3 consists of 15 residues. The CDR3 nucleotides read TGTGCCAGCAGCCGGTTAGCGGGGAGTGAACAGCCCCAGCATTTT. Encoded protein: CASSRLAGSEQPQHF.